These 16 T cell receptor beta chains originate from one sample sequenced in a study of blood T cell repertoires in COVID-19. This table comes from immunoSEQ multiplex PCR, and its TCRdb copy is limited to in-frame clones, with some not included. This repertoire shows just under 90,000 clones, about 88% found once; its top ten account for about 2.7%. Sequenced material: peripheral blood. The receptors shown here come from an elderly woman with acute or convalescent COVID-19.

The chain links TRBV29-1 to TRBJ1-2, with TRBD1 matching over 8 bases. Germline-derived CDR1 and CDR2 are SQVTM and ANQGSEA. The CDR3 has 12 amino acids. The J segment lost 4 bases and the V segment lost 6 bases, leaving 4 bases of the junction unmatched. The CDR3 is CSVSGGPYGYTF. In DNA, the CDR3 is TGCAGCGTCTCAGGGGGCCCCTATGGCTACACCTTC. Full variable domain (outside the CDR3, taken from reference TRBV29-1 and TRBJ1-2): SAVISQKPSRDICQRGTSLTIQCQVDSQVTMMFWYRQQPGQSLTLIATANQGSEATYESGFVIDKFPISRPNLTFSTLTVSNMSPEDSSIYLCSVSGGPYGYTFGSGTRLTVV.

V gene TRBV6-1 combines with J gene TRBJ1-1, with D hard to call. From germline, CDR1 is MNHNS and CDR2 SASEGT. CDR3 length: 14 amino acids. Trimming took off 2 bases at V and 6 bases at J, with 13 bases between the two ends. The CDR3 nucleotides are TGTGCCAGCAGTGAACTGACGGCCGCGGCTGAAGCTTTCTTT. Translated, it gives CASSELTAAAEAFF.

This chain joins TRBV5-4 and TRBJ1-1; TRBD1 might be the D (6 bases). Germline CDR1 and CDR2: SGHNT and YYREEE (reference sequence). Trimming removed 0 bases at V and 6 bases at J, with 15 bases between. The CDR3 runs 15 residues. The CDR3 DNA follows: TGTGCCAGCAGCTTGGCTGCGGGGGCTGTTGCTGAAGCTTTCTTT. This gives the protein CASSLAAGAVAEAFF.

This clone turned up a few times. CDR3 protein: CASSLGATHYEQYF. The CDR3 DNA follows: TGTGCCAGCAGCTTGGGAGCGACCCACTACGAGCAGTACTTC. The chain recombines TRBV5-4 with TRBJ2-7; D is ambiguous. Germline V gives CDR1 SGHNT, CDR2 YYREEE (reference sequence). V lost 0 bases and J lost 3, with 10 bases in between. The CDR3 is 14 residues long.

This chain connects TRBV5-1 to TRBJ2-6; 9 nucleotides align to TRBD1. This CDR3 is built from 17 residues. CDR1 SGHRS and CDR2 YFSETQ come from the germline V gene. The J segment lost 3 bases and the V segment lost 3 bases, leaving 7 bases of the junction unmatched. The CDR3 here is CASSSPGQGGGANVLTF. For the CDR3, the DNA is TGCGCCAGCAGCTCACCGGGACAGGGTGGTGGGGCCAACGTCCTGACTTTC.

The V call is TRBV6-2 or TRBV6-3, the J call TRBJ1-2, with unresolved D. This CDR3 comprises 12 residues. V lost 3 bases, J lost 8 bases, and 10 bases lay in between. From germline, CDR1 is MNHEY and CDR2 SVGEGT. The CDR3 spells CASSYRPAGYTF. Written as DNA, the CDR3 is TGTGCCAGCAGTTATAGGCCAGCGGGCTACACCTTC.

The chain links TRBV6-5 to TRBJ1-2; a weak D match, TRBD1 (5 bases). V gave up 9 bases and J gave up 5 bases, with 22 bases separating them. The CDR3 runs to 15 residues. Germline CDR1 is MNHEY and CDR2 is SVGAGI. The DNA of the CDR3 is TGTGCCAGTATTCCTAGAGTCTGGGGGGGGTATGGCTACACCTTC. It yields the protein CASIPRVWGGYGYTF.

This sequence joins TRBV28 and TRBJ1-2, with no clear D. In germline, CDR1 is MDHEN, CDR2 SYDVKM. This CDR3 is built from 12 residues. V dropped 4 bases and J dropped 1 base, with 4 bases sitting between them. The CDR3 region is CASSWSNYGYTF. The CDR3, as DNA: TGTGCCAGCAGTTGGAGTAACTATGGCTACACCTTC.

The J gene is TRBJ2-1, the V gene TRBV7-3; 9 nucleotides align to TRBD1. CDR1 is SGHTA and CDR2 is FQGTGA in the germline V gene. The V and J ends lost 5 bases and 9 bases, in that order; junction bases with no gene match: 8. The CDR3 runs to 14 residues. In DNA, the CDR3 is TGTGCCAGCAGCCCGAATACAGGGGGCATTGAGCAGTTCTTC. Encoded protein: CASSPNTGGIEQFF.

The chain combines TRBV6-5 with TRBJ2-3, with a possible D match to TRBD1 (5 bases). CDR3 size: 16 residues. V lost 2 bases, J lost 2 bases, and 14 bases lay in between. Germline V CDR1 and CDR2: MNHEY, SVGAGI. The CDR3 bases are TGTGCCAGCAGTTACGGTCGCAGGGCTTACACAGATACGCAGTATTTT. Its protein product is CASSYGRRAYTDTQYF.

The chain combines TRBV15 with TRBJ1-5; D gene ambiguous. CDR3 length: 20 residues. Trimming pared 0 bases from V and 0 bases from J, leaving 21 bases between. CDR1 and CDR2 from the germline V gene are LNHNV and YYDKDF (reference sequence). The CDR3 DNA follows: TGTGCCACCAGCAGAGAAAGGATGGCTGGAGGACTTCTTAGCAATCAGCCCCAGCATTTT. Encoded protein: CATSRERMAGGLLSNQPQHF.

On this clone: At the DNA level, this CDR3 is encoded by other sequences in the same sample as well. The genes are TRBV7-9 and TRBJ2-7; TRBD2 aligns across 7 bases. V shed 5 bases and J 0 bases; nucleotides not matched to a gene: 4. Germline V gives CDR1 SEHNR, CDR2 FQNEAQ (reference sequence). The CDR3 runs to 14 residues. This chain's CDR3 is CASSPERDSYEQYF. In DNA form, the CDR3 reads TGTGCCAGCAGCCCCGAGCGGGACTCCTACGAGCAGTACTTC.

This clone appeared once. V and J are TRBV15 and TRBJ1-1, with D perhaps matching TRBD1 (6 bases). Trimming removed 0 bases at V and 4 bases at J, with 18 bases between. In germline, CDR1 is LNHNV, CDR2 YYDKDF (reference sequence). This CDR3 is 17 amino acids long. The CDR3: CATSRDSLLRGATEAFF. In nucleotides, the CDR3 is TGTGCCACCAGCAGAGATTCTCTCCTTCGGGGGGCCACTGAAGCTTTCTTT. Looking up the rest from reference TRBV15 and TRBJ1-1 gives the full variable domain: DAMVIQNPRYQVTQFGKPVTLSCSQTLNHNVMYWYQQKSSQAPKLLFHYYDKDFNNEADTPDNFQSRRPNTSFCFLDIRSPGLGDTAMYLCATSRDSLLRGATEAFFGQGTRLTVV.

The chain combines TRBV7-9 with TRBJ1-3; 7 nucleotides match TRBD1. Trimming at V came to 7 bases and at J to 4 bases, leaving 7 bases not matched to a gene. The CDR3 extends over 14 amino acids. The V gene's germline CDR1 is SEHNR and CDR2 FQNEAQ (reference sequence). The CDR3: CASTRGGPGNTIYF. CDR3 coding DNA: TGTGCCAGCACCAGGGGGGGGCCCGGAAACACCATATATTTT.

This chain connects TRBV7-2 to TRBJ2-3, with TRBD2 matching 7 bases. V lost 5 bases to trimming and J lost 6 bases; unmatched junction nucleotides: 8. CDR1 is SGHTA and CDR2 is FQGNSA in the germline V gene. This CDR3 region has 14 residues. This CDR3 is CASSPGGVPDTQYF. The CDR3 DNA follows: TGTGCCAGCAGCCCTGGGGGGGTCCCCGATACGCAGTATTTT.

The rearrangement links TRBV5-1 to TRBJ2-3; 8 bases line up with TRBD2. The germline V gene has CDR1 SGHRS and CDR2 YFSETQ. The trim removed 4 bases at V and 3 bases at J, leaving 4 bases unmatched. There are 14 residues in the CDR3. CDR3 sequence (DNA): TGCGCCAGCAGCGTCAGCGGGAGAACAGATACGCAGTATTTT. This translates into CASSVSGRTDTQYF.